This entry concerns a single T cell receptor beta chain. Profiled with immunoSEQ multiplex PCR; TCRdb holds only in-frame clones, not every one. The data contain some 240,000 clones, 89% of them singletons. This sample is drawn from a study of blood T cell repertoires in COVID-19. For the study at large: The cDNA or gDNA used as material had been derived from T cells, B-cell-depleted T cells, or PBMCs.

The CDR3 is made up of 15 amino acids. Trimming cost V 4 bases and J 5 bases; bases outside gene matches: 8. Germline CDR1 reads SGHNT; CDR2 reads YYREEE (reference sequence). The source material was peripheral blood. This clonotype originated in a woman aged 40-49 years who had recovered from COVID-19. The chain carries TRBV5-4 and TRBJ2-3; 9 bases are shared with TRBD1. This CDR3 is CASSRGDRVLDTQYF. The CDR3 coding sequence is TGTGCCAGCAGCCGGGGGGACAGGGTCTTAGATACGCAGTATTTT.